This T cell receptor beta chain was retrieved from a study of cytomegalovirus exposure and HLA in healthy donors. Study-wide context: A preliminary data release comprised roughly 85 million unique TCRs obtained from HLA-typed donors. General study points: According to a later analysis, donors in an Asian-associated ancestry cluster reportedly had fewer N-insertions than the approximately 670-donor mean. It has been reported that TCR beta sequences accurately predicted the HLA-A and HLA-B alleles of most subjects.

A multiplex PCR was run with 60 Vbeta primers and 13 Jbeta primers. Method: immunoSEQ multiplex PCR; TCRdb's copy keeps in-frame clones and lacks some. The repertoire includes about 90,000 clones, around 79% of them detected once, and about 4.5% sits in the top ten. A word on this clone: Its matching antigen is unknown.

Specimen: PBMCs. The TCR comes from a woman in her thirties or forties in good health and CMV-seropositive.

The CDR3 region has the DNA TGTGCCAGCAGCTCAGGACTAGCGGGACGATACAATGAGCAGTTCTTC. It yields the protein CASSSGLAGRYNEQFF. This chain links TRBV7-3 with TRBJ2-1; 12 bases are shared with TRBD2. In germline, CDR1 is SGHTA, CDR2 FQGTGA. Germline trimming cut 4 bases from V and 4 bases from J; bases unmatched to any gene: 5. The CDR3 sequence is 16 residues long. The variable domain in full, with the rest retrieved from reference TRBV7-3 and TRBJ2-1, is GAGVSQTPSNKVTEKGKYVELRCDPISGHTALYWYRQSLGQGPEFLIYFQGTGAADDSGLPNDRFFAVRPEGSVSTLKIQRTERGDSAVYLCASSSGLAGRYNEQFFGPGTRLTVL.